This T cell receptor (beta chain) was captured in a study of T cells after yellow fever vaccination (dated by TCRdb to 2018 to 2020). About the full investigation: Libraries from fractions with low cell numbers were prepared with the SMART-Seq v4 Ultra Low Input RNA kit. To follow T-cell clones before and after primary and booster YFV17D yellow fever vaccination, bulk TCR alpha and beta repertoires were sequenced over time. Two healthy male donors, one aged 18 to 30 and one aged 30 to 40 years, made up the cohort. Blood was collected at multiple timepoints before and after primary and secondary immunization, and bulk PBMC replicates and cell subsets were isolated. Paper-wide results and their limitations: The study included only a couple of donors, which limits how far the findings can be generalized. A small fraction of clonotypes showed up in both the CD4 and CD8 compartments, probably as a result of convergent recombination. FACS-sorted repertoires could contain abundant contaminating clonotypes from the bulk population, so computational filtering was required. After the booster, most clones that had expanded after primary vaccination were detected again (almost 97% of CD4 and under 90% of CD8), suggesting broad maintenance of memory. Compared with the primary T-cell response, the secondary T-cell response was faster but weaker, reaching its peak on day 5 rather than on day 15.

The listed sequencing device is Illumina NovaSeq 6000. TCR cDNA was made using 5'RACE template switching, a step that added a universal primer site and unique molecular identifiers. Priming for cDNA synthesis came from both the TCR alpha and TCR beta constant segments. Libraries were amplified in two PCR steps, with sample barcodes and sequencing adapters added in the second step. Sequencing of libraries was done on Illumina HiSeq 2500 (2x100 bp) or NovaSeq (2x150 bp). The authors' analysis ran thus. MIGEC was used to demultiplex reads and collapse the reads into UMI consensus sequences, and MiXCR was used for V(D)J alignment. Vaccine-responding clonotypes were identified with edgeR using replicate PBMC samples, with FDR below 0.01 and a log2 fold change above 5 up to day 15 being required. CD4 or CD8 identity was assigned to each bulk clonotype according to whether the clonotype was present at higher abundance in the sequenced CD4 repertoire or the sequenced CD8 repertoire. The public reads were reprocessed in TCRdb via fastp at Q25 and MiXCR, keeping in-frame beta chains. Under each unique CDR3 protein, matching rows form one entry showing the most common genes and DNA. What appears here as the V and J calls and clone size reflects TCRdb's work, not the paper's. The sample contains about 170,000 distinct CDR3 sequences, around 10% of them found a single time. The ten largest clones represent less than 40% of the sample.

The sample's treatment or condition, from its label and the paper: live attenuated yellow fever vaccine strain. A standard Ficoll-Paque protocol was used to isolate PBMCs from peripheral blood. CD4 and CD8 T-cell fractions were isolated with Dynabeads CD4 and CD8 positive selection kits. TriZol was used to extract RNA from bulk PBMCs, from CD4 and CD8 fractions, and from dextramer-positive and dextramer-negative fractions. In this sample, this clonotype turned up a few times. Its binding antigen is unknown. No base-level quality is on record; no much larger clone is a single base apart. The sequences come from CD8+ T cells sorted from PBMCs, collected 15 days after the yellow fever booster vaccination. The source is a young man who received the YFV17D yellow fever vaccine.

CDR3 protein: CASSQDVPSGGPEQFF. The bases are TGCGCCAGCAGCCAAGATGTTCCTAGCGGGGGGCCCGAGCAGTTCTTC. The receptor chain draws on TRBV4-3 and TRBJ2-1; a stretch of 11 junction bases matches TRBD2. The CDR3 goes from the cysteine to the phenylalanine over 16 residues. Only the CDR3 DNA stays, 48 bases, in frame from base 1. CDR1 LGHNA and CDR2 YSLEER were looked up in the germline V gene. Here V drops 0 bases and J drops 10 bases, and the junction holds 8 bases not matched to any gene.